The 9 T cell receptor beta chains below were found in one sample sequenced in a study of cytomegalovirus exposure and HLA in healthy donors. The PCR ran on 60 Vbeta and 13 Jbeta primers. Here immunoSEQ multiplex PCR was the method, and the copy in TCRdb shows in-frame clones only, minus some. The sample consists of roughly 280,000 clones, about 75% of them appearing once. The sequenced sample consisted of PBMCs. The receptors were sampled from a female donor in good health and CMV-seronegative.

This clone was recorded only once. V gene TRBV23-1 combines with J gene TRBJ1-2; D gene unclear. TRBV23-1 is known as an ORF, though its function is uncertain. The CDR3 is 16 residues long. Trimming removed 3 bases at V and 6 bases at J, with 20 bases between. DNA for the CDR3: TGCGCCAGCAGTCACAAGGATCACCCCGGGTCAGATGGCTACACCTTC. Residues: CASSHKDHPGSDGYTF.

The chain links TRBV9 to TRBJ2-5; D unresolved. Germline CDR1 SGDLS, CDR2 YYNGEE. The CDR3 has 12 residues. Trimming pared 2 bases from V and 5 bases from J, leaving 7 bases between. CDR3 sequence (DNA): TGTGCCAGCAGCGTGGGCTGGGAGACCCAGTACTTC. It specifies CASSVGWETQYF.

V usage is TRBV11-3 and J usage is TRBJ2-6, with D tentatively TRBD1 (5 bases). The CDR3 runs 17 residues. The germline gives CDR1 SGHNT, CDR2 YENEEA. Trimming removed 0 bases at V and 1 base at J, with 10 bases between. The CDR3 DNA reads TGTGCCAGCAGCTTAGAATCAGGGATATCTGGGGCCAACGTCCTGACTTTC. Translation: CASSLESGISGANVLTF.

This sequence joins TRBV6-1 and TRBJ1-5, with 7 bases identical to TRBD1. The CDR3 sequence is 14 residues long. Germline loops: CDR1 MNHNS, CDR2 SASEGT. Trimming removed 9 bases from V and 4 bases from J; junction bases left unmatched: 9. CDR3 sequence (DNA): TGTGCCAGTGCGCAAGGACAGGAGAATCAGCCCCAGCATTTT. Translated, it gives CASAQGQENQPQHF.

This clone has just a few counts. This chain links TRBV19 with TRBJ2-7, with D tentatively TRBD2 (5 bases). The CDR3 contains 15 residues. Looked up from germline, CDR1 is LNHDA and CDR2 is SQIVND (reference sequence). With 3 bases removed from V and 5 bases from J, the gap between germline ends came to 17 bases. CDR3 loop: CASSMPSRALHEQYF. The CDR3 region has the DNA TGTGCCAGTAGTATGCCCTCGCGGGCACTCCACGAGCAGTACTTC.

The CDR3, as DNA: TGTGCCAGCAGCGTGGGACAGGCGGGTCAGCCCCAGCATTTT. Translating it yields CASSVGQAGQPQHF. The V gene is TRBV9, the J gene TRBJ1-5; TRBD1 agrees at 8 bases. Looked up from germline, CDR1 is SGDLS and CDR2 is YYNGEE. V shed 2 bases and J 6 bases; nucleotides not matched to a gene: 4. This CDR3 has 14 amino acids.

This clone was detected a few times. The genes are TRBV5-8 and TRBJ2-1, with TRBD2 matching over 9 bases. This CDR3 is 16 amino acids long. In germline, CDR1 is SGHTS, CDR2 YDEGEE. J was trimmed by 3 bases and V by 4 bases; bases with no gene match: 8. As DNA, the CDR3 is TGTGCCAGCAGCCCCACTACTAGCGGGTACTACAATGAGCAGTTCTTC. This encodes CASSPTTSGYYNEQFF.

The genes are TRBV5-1 and TRBJ2-1, with D possibly TRBD1 on 5 matching bases. V was clipped by 1 base and J by 0 bases, with 5 bases between them. Germline V gene lookup returns CDR1 SGHRS and CDR2 YFSETQ. This CDR3 spans 14 amino acids. The CDR3 protein is CASSLQGSYNEQFF. In DNA form, the CDR3 reads TGCGCCAGCAGCTTGCAGGGCTCCTACAATGAGCAGTTCTTC.

In DNA, the CDR3 is TGCGCCAGCAGCCAAACAGCTCCCTTCGGCAATGAGCAGTTCTTC. The encoded protein is CASSQTAPFGNEQFF. V and J are TRBV5-1 and TRBJ2-1; D unresolved. The V end lost 4 bases, the J end lost 6 bases, and 17 bases lay between the germline ends. This CDR3 has 15 amino acids. CDR1 is SGHRS and CDR2 is YFSETQ in the germline V gene.